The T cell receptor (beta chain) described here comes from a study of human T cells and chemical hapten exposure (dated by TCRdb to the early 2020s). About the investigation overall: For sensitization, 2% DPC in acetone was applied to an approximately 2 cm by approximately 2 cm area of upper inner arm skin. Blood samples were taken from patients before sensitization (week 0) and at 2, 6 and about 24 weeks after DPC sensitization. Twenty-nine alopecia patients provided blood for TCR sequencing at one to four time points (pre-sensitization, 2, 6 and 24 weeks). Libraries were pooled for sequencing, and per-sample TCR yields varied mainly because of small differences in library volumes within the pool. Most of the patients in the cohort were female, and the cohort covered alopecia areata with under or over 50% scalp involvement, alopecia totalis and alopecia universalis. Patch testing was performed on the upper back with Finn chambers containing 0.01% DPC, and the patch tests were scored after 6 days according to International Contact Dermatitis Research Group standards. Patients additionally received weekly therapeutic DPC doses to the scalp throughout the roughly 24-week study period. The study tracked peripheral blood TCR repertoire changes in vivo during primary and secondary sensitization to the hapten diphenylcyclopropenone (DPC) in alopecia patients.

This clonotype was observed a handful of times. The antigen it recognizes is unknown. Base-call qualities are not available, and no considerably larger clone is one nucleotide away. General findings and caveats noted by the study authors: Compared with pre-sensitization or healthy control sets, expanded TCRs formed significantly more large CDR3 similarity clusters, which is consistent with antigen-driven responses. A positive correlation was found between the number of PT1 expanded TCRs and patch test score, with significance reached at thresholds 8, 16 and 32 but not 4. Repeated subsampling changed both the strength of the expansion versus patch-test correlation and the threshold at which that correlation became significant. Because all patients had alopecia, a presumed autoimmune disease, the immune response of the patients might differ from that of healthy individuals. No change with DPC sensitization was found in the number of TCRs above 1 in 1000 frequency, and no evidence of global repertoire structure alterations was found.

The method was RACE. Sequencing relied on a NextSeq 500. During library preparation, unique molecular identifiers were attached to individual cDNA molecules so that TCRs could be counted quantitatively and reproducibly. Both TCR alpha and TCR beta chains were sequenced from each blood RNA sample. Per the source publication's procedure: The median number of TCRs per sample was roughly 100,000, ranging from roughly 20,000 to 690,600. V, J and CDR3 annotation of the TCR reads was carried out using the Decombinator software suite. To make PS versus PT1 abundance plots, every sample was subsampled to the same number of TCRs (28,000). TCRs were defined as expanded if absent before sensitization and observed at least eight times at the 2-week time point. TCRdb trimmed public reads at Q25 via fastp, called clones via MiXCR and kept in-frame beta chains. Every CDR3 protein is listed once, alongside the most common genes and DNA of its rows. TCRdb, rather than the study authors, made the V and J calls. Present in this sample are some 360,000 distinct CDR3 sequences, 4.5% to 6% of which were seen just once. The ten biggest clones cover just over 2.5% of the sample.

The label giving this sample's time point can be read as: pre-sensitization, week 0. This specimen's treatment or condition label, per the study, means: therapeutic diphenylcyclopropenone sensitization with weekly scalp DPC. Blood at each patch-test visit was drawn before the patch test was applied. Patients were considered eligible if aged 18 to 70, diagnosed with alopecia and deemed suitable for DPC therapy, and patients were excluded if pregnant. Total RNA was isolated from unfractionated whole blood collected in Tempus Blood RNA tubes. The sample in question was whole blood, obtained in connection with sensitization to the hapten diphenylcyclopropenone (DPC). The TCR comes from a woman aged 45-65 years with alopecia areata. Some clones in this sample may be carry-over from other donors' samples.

The DNA reads as follows: TGTGCCAGCAGGAGCGCGTCGTTTAGCACAGATACGCAGTATTTT. This sequence encodes CASRSASFSTDTQYF. The sequence is built from TRBV2 and TRBJ2-3, with the D segment identity uncertain. The CDR3 measures 15 amino acids from cysteine to phenylalanine. Only the CDR3 DNA stays, 45 bases, in frame from base 1. CDR1 and CDR2, per the germline V gene, are SNHLY and FYNNEI. The junction carries 13 bases between V and J, which are trimmed by 6 bases and 0 bases respectively.